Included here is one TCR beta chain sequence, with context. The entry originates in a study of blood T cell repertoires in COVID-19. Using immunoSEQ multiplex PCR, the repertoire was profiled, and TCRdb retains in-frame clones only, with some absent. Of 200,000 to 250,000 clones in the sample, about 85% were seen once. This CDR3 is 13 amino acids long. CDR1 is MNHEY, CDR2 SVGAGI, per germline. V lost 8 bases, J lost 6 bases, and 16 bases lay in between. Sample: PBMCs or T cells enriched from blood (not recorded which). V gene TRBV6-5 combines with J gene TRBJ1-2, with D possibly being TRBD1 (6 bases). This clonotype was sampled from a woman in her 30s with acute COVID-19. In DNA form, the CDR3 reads TGTGCCAGCTCCCTCACAGGGATAGATGGCTACACCTTC. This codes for CASSLTGIDGYTF.